This T cell receptor (beta chain) was captured in a study of blood T cell repertoires in COVID-19. Assay: immunoSEQ multiplex PCR; the TCRdb copy retains only in-frame clones and omits some. Among roughly 330,000 clones, approximately 89% were seen once, and the ten largest hold less than 6%. This CDR3 region has 14 residues. Per germline, CDR1 MNHEY and CDR2 SVGAGI. V lost 8 bases to trimming and J lost 3 bases, with 17 bases between them. Everyone who took part was about 18 to 90 years old, and they came from 20 to 25 US areas. Clinical history reported by participants formed the basis on which cohorts were assigned. Recovered participants had two consecutive negative NP/OP PCR tests, healthcare professional clearance, or symptom resolution.

This TCR was sampled from a woman aged 25 to 45 who had recovered from COVID-19. This chain joins TRBV6-5 and TRBJ2-7; D is unclear. Sequenced: PBMCs or T cells enriched from blood (not recorded which). The CDR3 coding sequence is TGTGCCAGCTCAGTTACCCGCGAGGACTACGAGCAGTACTTC. Amino acids: CASSVTREDYEQYF.